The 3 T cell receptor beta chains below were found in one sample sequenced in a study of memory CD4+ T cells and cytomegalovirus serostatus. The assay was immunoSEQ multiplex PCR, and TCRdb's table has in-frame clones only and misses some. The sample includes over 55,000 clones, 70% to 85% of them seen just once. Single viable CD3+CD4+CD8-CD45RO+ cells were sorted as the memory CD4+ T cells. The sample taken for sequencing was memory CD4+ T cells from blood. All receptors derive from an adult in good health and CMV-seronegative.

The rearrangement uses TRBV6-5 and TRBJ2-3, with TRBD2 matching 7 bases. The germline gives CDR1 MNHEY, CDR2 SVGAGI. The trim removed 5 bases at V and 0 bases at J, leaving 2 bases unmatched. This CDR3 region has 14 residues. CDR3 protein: CASSPRESTDTQYF. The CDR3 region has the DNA TGTGCCAGCAGTCCGCGGGAGAGCACAGATACGCAGTATTTT.

DNA of the CDR3: TGTGCCAGCAGTTACTCCCGTAGACAGTCCTACGAGCAGTACTTC. Protein: CASSYSRRQSYEQYF. This chain connects TRBV6-5 to TRBJ2-7; D might be TRBD1 (5 bases). The CDR3 sequence is 15 residues long. Germline V gene sequence: CDR1 MNHEY, CDR2 SVGAGI. Trimming pared 0 bases from V and 1 base from J, leaving 10 bases between.

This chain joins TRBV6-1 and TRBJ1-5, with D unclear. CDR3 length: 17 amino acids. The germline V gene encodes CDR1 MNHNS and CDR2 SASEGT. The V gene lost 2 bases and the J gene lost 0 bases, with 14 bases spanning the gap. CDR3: CASSEKSPTFSNQPQHF. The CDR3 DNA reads TGTGCCAGCAGTGAAAAAAGTCCAACATTTAGCAATCAGCCCCAGCATTTT.